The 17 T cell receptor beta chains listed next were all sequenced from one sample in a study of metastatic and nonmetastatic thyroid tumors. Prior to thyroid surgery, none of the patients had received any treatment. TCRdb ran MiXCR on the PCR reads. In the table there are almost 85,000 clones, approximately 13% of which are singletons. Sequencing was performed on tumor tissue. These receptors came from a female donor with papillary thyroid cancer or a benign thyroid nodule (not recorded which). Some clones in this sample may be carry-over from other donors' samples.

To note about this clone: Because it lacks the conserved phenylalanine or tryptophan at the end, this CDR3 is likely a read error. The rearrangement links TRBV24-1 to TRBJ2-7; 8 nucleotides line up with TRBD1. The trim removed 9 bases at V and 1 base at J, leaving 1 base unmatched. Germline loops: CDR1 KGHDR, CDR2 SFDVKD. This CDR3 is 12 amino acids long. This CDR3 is CATGQGSYEQYL. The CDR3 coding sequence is TGTGCCACCGGACAGGGTTCCTACGAGCAGTACCTC.

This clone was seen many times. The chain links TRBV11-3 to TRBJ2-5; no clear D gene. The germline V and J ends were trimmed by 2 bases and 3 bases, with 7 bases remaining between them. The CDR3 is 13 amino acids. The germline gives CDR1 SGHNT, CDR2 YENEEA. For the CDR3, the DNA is TGTGCCAGCAGCTTAATCGCCGAAGAGACCCAGTACTTC. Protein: CASSLIAEETQYF.

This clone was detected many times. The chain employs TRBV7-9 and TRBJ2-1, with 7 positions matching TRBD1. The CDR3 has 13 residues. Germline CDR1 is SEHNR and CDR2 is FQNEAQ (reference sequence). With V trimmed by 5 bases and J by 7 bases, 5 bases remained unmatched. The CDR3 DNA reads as TGTGCCAGCAGCCCGGGACAGAGGAATGAGCAGTTCTTC. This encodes CASSPGQRNEQFF.

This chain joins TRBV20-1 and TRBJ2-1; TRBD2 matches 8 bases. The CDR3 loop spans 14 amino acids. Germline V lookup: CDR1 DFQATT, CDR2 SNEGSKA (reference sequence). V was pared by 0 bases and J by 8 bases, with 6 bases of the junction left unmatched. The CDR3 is CSARDLGRADEQFF. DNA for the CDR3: TGCAGTGCTAGAGATCTCGGGAGGGCCGATGAGCAGTTCTTC.

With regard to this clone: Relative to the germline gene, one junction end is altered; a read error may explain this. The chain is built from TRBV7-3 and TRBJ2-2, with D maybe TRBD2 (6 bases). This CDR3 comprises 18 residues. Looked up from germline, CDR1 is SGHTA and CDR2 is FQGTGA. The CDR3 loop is CASPPELRRERNTWELFF. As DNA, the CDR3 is TGTGCCAGCCCCCCCGAACTTCGGCGGGAAAGGAACACCTGGGAGCTGTTTTTT.

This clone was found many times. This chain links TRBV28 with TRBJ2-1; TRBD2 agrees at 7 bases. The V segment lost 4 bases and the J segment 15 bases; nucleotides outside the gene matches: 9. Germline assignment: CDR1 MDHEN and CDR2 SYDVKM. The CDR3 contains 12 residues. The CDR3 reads CASSSRTSLPFF. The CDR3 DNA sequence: TGTGCCAGCAGTTCAAGGACTAGTCTACCGTTCTTC.

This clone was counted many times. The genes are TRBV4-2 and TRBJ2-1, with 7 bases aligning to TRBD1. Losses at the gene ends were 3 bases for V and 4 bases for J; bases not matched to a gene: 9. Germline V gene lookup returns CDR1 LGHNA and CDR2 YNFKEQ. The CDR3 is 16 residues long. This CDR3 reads CASSQAGTESYNEQFF. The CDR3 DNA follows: TGTGCCAGCAGCCAGGCCGGGACAGAGTCATACAATGAGCAGTTCTTC.

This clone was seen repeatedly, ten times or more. CDR3: CASSQAQGAYEQYF. CDR3 nucleotides: TGTGCCAGCAGCCAAGCCCAGGGGGCCTACGAGCAGTACTTC. The J gene is TRBJ2-7, the V gene TRBV3-1, with 7 bases aligning to TRBD1. The CDR3 runs to 14 residues. Trimming removed 1 base from V and 2 bases from J; junction bases left unmatched: 2. The germline CDR1 and CDR2 sequences are LGHDT and YNNKEL (reference sequence).

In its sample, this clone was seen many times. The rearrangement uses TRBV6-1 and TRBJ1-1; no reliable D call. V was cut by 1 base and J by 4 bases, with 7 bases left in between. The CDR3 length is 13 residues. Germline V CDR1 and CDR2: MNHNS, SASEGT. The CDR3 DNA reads TGTGCCAGCAGTGAAGAGGTCGTCACTGAAGCTTTCTTT. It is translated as CASSEEVVTEAFF.

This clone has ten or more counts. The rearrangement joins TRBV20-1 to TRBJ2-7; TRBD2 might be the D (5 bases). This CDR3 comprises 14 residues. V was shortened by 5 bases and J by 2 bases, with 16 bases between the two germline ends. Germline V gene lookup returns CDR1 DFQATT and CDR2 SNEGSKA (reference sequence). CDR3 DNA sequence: TGCAGTGCTTCCGGACTCCCTATTCCCTACGAGCAGTACTTC. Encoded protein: CSASGLPIPYEQYF.

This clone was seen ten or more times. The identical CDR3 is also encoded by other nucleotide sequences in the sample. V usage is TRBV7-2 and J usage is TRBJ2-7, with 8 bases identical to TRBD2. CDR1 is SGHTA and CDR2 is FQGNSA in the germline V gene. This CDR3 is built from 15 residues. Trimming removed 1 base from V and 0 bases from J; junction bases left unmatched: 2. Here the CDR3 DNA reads TGTGCCAGCAGCTTAGAGGCGGGGGGCTCCTACGAGCAGTACTTC. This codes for CASSLEAGGSYEQYF.

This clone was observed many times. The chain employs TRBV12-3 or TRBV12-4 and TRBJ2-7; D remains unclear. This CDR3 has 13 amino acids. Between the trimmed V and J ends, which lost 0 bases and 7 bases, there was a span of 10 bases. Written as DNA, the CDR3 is TGTGCCAGCAGTTTAGCGGCCATCGATGAGCAGTACTTC. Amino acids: CASSLAAIDEQYF.

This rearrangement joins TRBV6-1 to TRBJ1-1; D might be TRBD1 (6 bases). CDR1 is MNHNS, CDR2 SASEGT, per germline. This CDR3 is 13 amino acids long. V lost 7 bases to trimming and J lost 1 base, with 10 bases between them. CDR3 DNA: TGTGCCAGCATCAGGGGCACGAACACTGAAGCTTTCTTT. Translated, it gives CASIRGTNTEAFF.

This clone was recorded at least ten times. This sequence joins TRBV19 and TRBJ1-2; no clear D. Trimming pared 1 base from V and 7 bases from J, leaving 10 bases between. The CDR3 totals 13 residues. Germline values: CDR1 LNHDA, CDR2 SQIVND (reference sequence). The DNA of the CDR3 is TGTGCCAGTAGTATAGGGTTGGTAGGTGGCTACACCTTC. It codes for CASSIGLVGGYTF.

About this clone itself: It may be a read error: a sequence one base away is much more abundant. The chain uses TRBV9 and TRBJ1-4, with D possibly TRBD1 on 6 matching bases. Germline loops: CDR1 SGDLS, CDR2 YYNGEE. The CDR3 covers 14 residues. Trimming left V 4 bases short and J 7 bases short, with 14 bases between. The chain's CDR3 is CASSPRGGGEKLFF. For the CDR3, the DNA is TGTGCCAGCAGCCCTCGGGGAGGGGGTGAAAAACTGTTTTTT.

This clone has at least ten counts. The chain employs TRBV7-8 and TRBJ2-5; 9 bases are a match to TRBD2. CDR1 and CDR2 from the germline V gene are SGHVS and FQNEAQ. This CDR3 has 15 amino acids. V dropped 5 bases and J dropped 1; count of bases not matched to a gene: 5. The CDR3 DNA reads TGTGCCAGCAGCCGCGCGGGGGGGACCCAAGAGACCCAGTACTTC. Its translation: CASSRAGGTQETQYF.

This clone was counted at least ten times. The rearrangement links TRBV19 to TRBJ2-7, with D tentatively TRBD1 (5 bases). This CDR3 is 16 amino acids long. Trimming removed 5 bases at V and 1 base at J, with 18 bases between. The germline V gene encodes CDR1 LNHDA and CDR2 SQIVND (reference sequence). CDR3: CASSPNTLGQSYEQYF. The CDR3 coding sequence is TGTGCCAGTAGTCCCAATACATTGGGGCAGTCCTACGAGCAGTACTTC.